This is a list of T cell receptor beta chains from one sample in a study of sequential checkpoint blockade in melanoma. Measured with immunoSEQ multiplex PCR; TCRdb has only the in-frame clones, and not every one. The sample lists about 28,000 clones; over 80% were seen once. The input for sequencing was CD8+ T cells sorted from blood (inferred from file names), taken from a patient given nivolumab and ipilimumab in sequence. All receptors come from a human donor with melanoma. Each CDR3 is given with its conserved first and last residue. Fields, in order: CDR3 protein, V gene, J gene.

cdr3_aa: CASREGLHSNQPQHF; v_call: TRBV6-6; j_call: TRBJ1-5
cdr3_aa: CASSPDRAAAYGYTF; v_call: TRBV6-5; j_call: TRBJ1-2
cdr3_aa: CASSQASSVEWGNIQYF; v_call: TRBV4-1; j_call: TRBJ2-4
cdr3_aa: CASSLSGTQETQYF; v_call: TRBV7-2; j_call: TRBJ2-5
cdr3_aa: CASSSQGSNEQFF; v_call: TRBV9; j_call: TRBJ2-1
cdr3_aa: CASSQDRLTGYYTF; v_call: TRBV4-3; j_call: TRBJ1-2
cdr3_aa: CASSGGLMNTEAFF; v_call: TRBV5-1; j_call: TRBJ1-1
cdr3_aa: CASSLGVTANTEAFF; v_call: TRBV27; j_call: TRBJ1-1
cdr3_aa: CASRNRERGGSYNEQFF; v_call: TRBV4-3; j_call: TRBJ2-1
cdr3_aa: CASSYSDRNGYTF; v_call: TRBV6-5; j_call: TRBJ1-2
cdr3_aa: CASSSGYAEAFF; v_call: TRBV5-1; j_call: TRBJ1-1
cdr3_aa: CASSPRRGGQYEQYF; v_call: TRBV6-5; j_call: TRBJ2-7
cdr3_aa: CASSSGGRNEKLFF; v_call: TRBV5-4; j_call: TRBJ1-4
cdr3_aa: CASSEGLSRNEQFF; v_call: TRBV6-4; j_call: TRBJ2-1
cdr3_aa: CASSDFEAFF; v_call: TRBV2; j_call: TRBJ1-1
cdr3_aa: CASSLAGGITDTEDTQYF; v_call: TRBV5-4; j_call: TRBJ2-3
cdr3_aa: CASTPEGAYEKLFF; v_call: TRBV6-5; j_call: TRBJ1-4
cdr3_aa: CASSVDGGNGYTF; v_call: TRBV9; j_call: TRBJ1-2
cdr3_aa: CASLRGRETQYF; v_call: TRBV2; j_call: TRBJ2-5
cdr3_aa: CASLAGGPYEQYF; v_call: TRBV6-5; j_call: TRBJ2-7
cdr3_aa: CASASQPGTEAFF; v_call: TRBV6-1; j_call: TRBJ1-1
cdr3_aa: CASSYQTSGSNEQFF; v_call: TRBV6-5; j_call: TRBJ2-1
cdr3_aa: CASSLGVGLMQETQYF; v_call: TRBV7-9; j_call: TRBJ2-5
cdr3_aa: CASSLTGIWKGRDTQYF; v_call: TRBV27; j_call: TRBJ2-3
cdr3_aa: CASSSFTPRWGLAGVHQYF; v_call: TRBV7-2; j_call: TRBJ2-7
cdr3_aa: CASSQGKGGSEQYF; v_call: TRBV4-1; j_call: TRBJ2-7
cdr3_aa: CASSHTQGAQNYGYTF; v_call: TRBV4-3; j_call: TRBJ1-2
cdr3_aa: CASSYSFSNEQFF; v_call: TRBV6-6; j_call: TRBJ2-1
cdr3_aa: CASSLDVGLALQETQYF; v_call: TRBV7-8; j_call: TRBJ2-5
cdr3_aa: CASSDQGASLVDEQYF; v_call: TRBV6-4; j_call: TRBJ2-7
cdr3_aa: CASSLTGGPYNEQFF; v_call: TRBV7-3; j_call: TRBJ2-1
cdr3_aa: CASSLAGGGATSEFF; v_call: TRBV7-9; j_call: TRBJ2-1
cdr3_aa: CASSQAGGGWYNEQFF; v_call: TRBV4-3; j_call: TRBJ2-1
cdr3_aa: CASSLRTGYEQYF; v_call: TRBV7-2; j_call: TRBJ2-7
cdr3_aa: CAWSQGATEAFF; v_call: TRBV30; j_call: TRBJ1-1
cdr3_aa: CASSNTTGATHGYTF; v_call: TRBV7-9; j_call: TRBJ1-2
cdr3_aa: CASSLDGQLTDTQYF; v_call: TRBV27; j_call: TRBJ2-3
cdr3_aa: CASSPGTSGREQYF; v_call: TRBV5-1; j_call: TRBJ2-7
cdr3_aa: CASSLVSLASDTQYF; v_call: TRBV7-9; j_call: TRBJ2-3
cdr3_aa: CASSSRTGFMGTEAFF; v_call: TRBV7-6; j_call: TRBJ1-1
cdr3_aa: CASSVGGGNQPQHF; v_call: TRBV9; j_call: TRBJ1-5
cdr3_aa: CASSQSSTENYGYTF; v_call: TRBV4-3; j_call: TRBJ1-2
cdr3_aa: CASSSVGGAQETQYF; v_call: TRBV7-3; j_call: TRBJ2-5
cdr3_aa: CASSLHSYEQYF; v_call: TRBV5-5; j_call: TRBJ2-7
cdr3_aa: CATSTTTGLVTEAFF; v_call: TRBV15; j_call: TRBJ1-1
cdr3_aa: CASSFEGAHEQYF; v_call: TRBV11-3; j_call: TRBJ2-7
cdr3_aa: CASSYDFGLAGNEQFF; v_call: TRBV6-6; j_call: TRBJ2-1
cdr3_aa: CASSSSGGTDTQYF; v_call: TRBV7-6; j_call: TRBJ2-3
cdr3_aa: CASSIGQLAIETQYF; v_call: TRBV19; j_call: TRBJ2-5
cdr3_aa: CASRTRTGGYEQFF; v_call: TRBV6-5; j_call: TRBJ2-1
cdr3_aa: CASGGSDQFF; v_call: TRBV2; j_call: TRBJ2-1
cdr3_aa: CASMSGGLGEQFF; v_call: TRBV19; j_call: TRBJ2-1
cdr3_aa: CASSLSGGLLGGQGETQYF; v_call: TRBV28; j_call: TRBJ2-5
cdr3_aa: CASSQVSQELAPYNEQFF; v_call: TRBV4-1; j_call: TRBJ2-1